Listed below are T cell receptor beta chains from one sample, sequenced in a study of beta chain features in type 1 diabetes. Produced via immunoSEQ multiplex PCR; TCRdb's table is partial and in-frame only. The table has fewer than 350,000 clones, 14% to 15% seen once; the top ten hold less than 0.02%. The sequenced sample consisted of naive CD4+ T cells from blood. The receptors here all came from a man younger than 35 with type 1 diabetes. CDR3s include the opening cysteine and the closing phenylalanine or tryptophan. Each record gives: D gene, clone size, J gene, V gene, CDR3 protein, CDR3 DNA. D genes are given only for firm matches. Expanded clones are given a class, and other clones once, few, many or no size at all.

d_gene: NA; abundance: few; j_gene: TRBJ1-6; v_gene: TRBV7-9; CDR3aa: CASSPRNSPLHF; CDR3nt: TGTGCCAGCAGCCCGCGAAATTCACCCCTCCACTTT
d_gene: TRBD1; abundance: NA; j_gene: TRBJ1-2; v_gene: TRBV30; CDR3aa: CAWSDRGRQPEFYGYTF; CDR3nt: TGTGCCTGGAGTGACAGGGGTCGCCAACCAGAATTCTATGGCTACACCTTC
d_gene: TRBD1; abundance: NA; j_gene: TRBJ2-2; v_gene: TRBV12-5; CDR3aa: CASGPGTGNPGELFF; CDR3nt: TGTGCTAGTGGTCCCGGGACAGGGAACCCCGGGGAGCTGTTTTTT
d_gene: NA; abundance: NA; j_gene: TRBJ2-1; v_gene: TRBV6-5; CDR3aa: CASSYVDSTAYNEQFF; CDR3nt: TGTGCCAGCAGTTACGTCGACTCCACTGCCTACAATGAGCAGTTCTTC
d_gene: NA; abundance: many; j_gene: TRBJ1-1; v_gene: TRBV4-3; CDR3aa: CASSQRHDETEAFF; CDR3nt: TGCGCCAGCAGCCAACGACACGATGAGACTGAAGCTTTCTTT
d_gene: NA; abundance: few; j_gene: TRBJ2-6; v_gene: TRBV7-9; CDR3aa: CASSPGIADVRRRANVLTF; CDR3nt: TGTGCCAGCAGCCCTGGGATAGCGGACGTACGTAGGAGGGCCAACGTCCTGACTTTC
d_gene: NA; abundance: NA; j_gene: TRBJ2-6; v_gene: TRBV29-1; CDR3aa: CSAGGGGTGANVLTF; CDR3nt: TGCAGCGCTGGAGGGGGGGGTACTGGGGCCAACGTCCTGACTTTC
d_gene: NA; abundance: NA; j_gene: TRBJ1-1; v_gene: TRBV13; CDR3aa: CASSTRTGEAFF; CDR3nt: TGTGCCAGCAGCACTCGGACTGGTGAAGCTTTCTTT
d_gene: TRBD1; abundance: NA; j_gene: TRBJ1-2; v_gene: TRBV29-1; CDR3aa: CSVEVGQGDYGYTF; CDR3nt: TGCAGCGTTGAAGTAGGACAGGGGGACTATGGCTACACCTTC
d_gene: NA; abundance: NA; j_gene: TRBJ2-7; v_gene: TRBV4-2; CDR3aa: CASSQATTYEQYF; CDR3nt: TGTGCCAGCAGCCAAGCCACTACCTACGAGCAGTACTTC
d_gene: TRBD2; abundance: few; j_gene: TRBJ2-7; v_gene: TRBV5-1; CDR3aa: CASSLAGGLAGGSYEQYF; CDR3nt: TGCGCCAGCAGCTTGGCCGGTGGACTAGCGGGCGGTTCCTACGAGCAGTACTTC
d_gene: NA; abundance: NA; j_gene: TRBJ2-2; v_gene: TRBV11-2; CDR3aa: CASSFYGQNTGELFF; CDR3nt: TGTGCCAGCAGCTTCTATGGACAGAACACCGGGGAGCTGTTTTTT
d_gene: NA; abundance: NA; j_gene: TRBJ2-5; v_gene: TRBV7-2; CDR3aa: CASSLNGIQETQYF; CDR3nt: TGTGCCAGCAGCTTAAACGGGATCCAAGAGACCCAGTACTTC
d_gene: NA; abundance: NA; j_gene: TRBJ1-5; v_gene: TRBV7-9; CDR3aa: CASSLLSPPRVRNQPQHF; CDR3nt: TGTGCCAGCAGCTTGTTGTCGCCCCCCAGGGTACGCAATCAGCCCCAGCATTTT
d_gene: TRBD2; abundance: few; j_gene: TRBJ2-3; v_gene: TRBV28; CDR3aa: CASSTSGRRDTQYF; CDR3nt: TGTGCCAGCAGCACTAGCGGGAGGCGTGATACGCAGTATTTT
d_gene: TRBD2; abundance: NA; j_gene: TRBJ2-3; v_gene: TRBV29-1; CDR3aa: CSVGGRQTDTQYF; CDR3nt: TGCAGCGTGGGCGGGAGGCAAACAGATACGCAGTATTTT
d_gene: TRBD1; abundance: NA; j_gene: TRBJ2-6; v_gene: TRBV7-9; CDR3aa: CASSLAGQGAGGANVLTF; CDR3nt: TGTGCCAGCAGCTTAGCAGGACAGGGGGCGGGTGGGGCCAACGTCCTGACTTTC